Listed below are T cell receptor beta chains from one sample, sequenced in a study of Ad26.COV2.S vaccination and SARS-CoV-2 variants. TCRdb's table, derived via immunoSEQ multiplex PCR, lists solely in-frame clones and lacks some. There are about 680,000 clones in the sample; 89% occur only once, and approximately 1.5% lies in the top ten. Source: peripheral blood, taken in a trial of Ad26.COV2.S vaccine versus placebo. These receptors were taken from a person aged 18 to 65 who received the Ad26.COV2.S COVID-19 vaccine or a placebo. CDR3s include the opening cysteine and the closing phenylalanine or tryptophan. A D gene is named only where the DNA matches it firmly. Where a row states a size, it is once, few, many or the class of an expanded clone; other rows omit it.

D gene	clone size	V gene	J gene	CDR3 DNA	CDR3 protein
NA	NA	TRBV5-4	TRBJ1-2	TGTGCCAGCAGCTTGCAGGGAGTACTTAATGGCTACACCTTC	CASSLQGVLNGYTF
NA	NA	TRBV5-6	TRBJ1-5	TGTGCCAGCAGCTTGCGGCAGGGAGGTCAGCCCCAGCATTTT	CASSLRQGGQPQHF
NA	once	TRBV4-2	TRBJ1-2	TGTGCCAGCAGCCAAGAGGCGACAGGAGCTAACTATGGCTACACCTTC	CASSQEATGANYGYTF
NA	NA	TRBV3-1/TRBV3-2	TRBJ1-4	TGTGCCAGCAGCCAAGGAGGCGAAAAACTGTTTTTT	CASSQGGEKLFF
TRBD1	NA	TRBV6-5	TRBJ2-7	TGTGCCAGCAGACGGACAGGGTTCTACGAGCAGTACTTC	CASRRTGFYEQYF
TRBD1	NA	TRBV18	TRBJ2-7	TGTGCCAGCTCACCTGGACAGGGCCATTCCTCCGAGCAGTACTTC	CASSPGQGHSSEQYF
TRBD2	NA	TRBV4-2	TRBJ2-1	TGTGCCAGCAGCTCCAGACTAGCGGGGGGTGAGTTGAATGAGCAGTTCTTC	CASSSRLAGGELNEQFF
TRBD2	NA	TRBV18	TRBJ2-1	TGTGCCAGCTCACCCTCCGAGACTAGCGGGAGTTATGAGCAGTTCTTC	CASSPSETSGSYEQFF
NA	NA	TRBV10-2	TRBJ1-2	TGCGCCAGCAATGGTTTGGGTGGCTACACCTTC	CASNGLGGYTF
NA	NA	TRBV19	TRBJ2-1	TGTGCCAGTAGGAGGACAGACAATGAGCAGTTCTTC	CASRRTDNEQFF
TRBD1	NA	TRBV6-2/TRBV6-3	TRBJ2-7	TGTGCCAGCAGTTACTCCTCGTACGGACAGGGGGCTTACGAGCAGTACTTC	CASSYSSYGQGAYEQYF
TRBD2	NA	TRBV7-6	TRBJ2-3	TGTGCCAGCAGCCCAAACCGGGACTATCATACGGATACGCAGTATTTT	CASSPNRDYHTDTQYF
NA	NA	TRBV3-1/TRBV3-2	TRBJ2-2	TGTGCCAGCAGCCAAGATGGGGCCGGGGAGCTGTTTTTT	CASSQDGAGELFF
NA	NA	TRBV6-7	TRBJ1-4	TGTGCCAGCAGCGTTGGAGACAGACTAACCGGAAAACTGTTTTTT	CASSVGDRLTGKLFF
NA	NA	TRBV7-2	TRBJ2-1	TGTGCCAGCAGCTTAGGAAGACCCTCCTACAATGAGCAGTTCTTC	CASSLGRPSYNEQFF
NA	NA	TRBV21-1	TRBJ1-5	TGTGCCAGCAGCAAAGCAACATCTAGCAATCAGCCCCAGCATTTT	CASSKATSSNQPQHF
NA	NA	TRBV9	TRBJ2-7	TGTGCCAGCAGCGTAGCCAGACACTCCTACGAGCAGTACTTC	CASSVARHSYEQYF
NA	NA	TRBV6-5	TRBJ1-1	TGTGCCAGCAGTTGGGGGGGGGTGAACACTGAAGCTTTCTTT	CASSWGGVNTEAFF
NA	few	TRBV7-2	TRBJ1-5	TGTGCCAGCAGCCTGACGGAGGGCAATCAGCCCCAGCATTTT	CASSLTEGNQPQHF
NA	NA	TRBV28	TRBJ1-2	TGTGCCGTCCGGTGGAACTATGGCTACACCTTC	CAVRWNYGYTF
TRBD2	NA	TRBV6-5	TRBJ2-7	TGTGCCAGCAGTTCGGTAGGGACTAGCGGGTTGGACGAGCAGTACTTC	CASSSVGTSGLDEQYF
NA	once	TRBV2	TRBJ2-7	TGTGCCAGCCGGACAGCCTACGAGCAGTACTTC	CASRTAYEQYF
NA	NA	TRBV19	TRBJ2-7	TGTGCCAGTAGTATAGAGAGGGACGCCGGCTTGGGCGAGCAGTACTTC	CASSIERDAGLGEQYF
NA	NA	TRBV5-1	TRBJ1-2	TGCGCCAGCAGGTCAGGAGGGTTCGACTATGGCTACACCTTC	CASRSGGFDYGYTF
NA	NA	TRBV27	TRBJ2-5	TGTGCCAGCAGACAAGAGACCCAGTACTTC	CASRQETQYF
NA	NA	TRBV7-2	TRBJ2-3	TGTGCCAGCAGCTTAGCTTCCACAGGCACAGATACGCAGTATTTT	CASSLASTGTDTQYF
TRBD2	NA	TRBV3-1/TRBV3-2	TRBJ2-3	TGTGCCAGCAGCCAAGTGGGACTAGCGGCTAGCACAGATACGCAGTATTTT	CASSQVGLAASTDTQYF
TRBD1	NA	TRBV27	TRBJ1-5	TGTGCCAGCAGCCCGGGGACAGTAAATCAGCCCCAGCATTTT	CASSPGTVNQPQHF
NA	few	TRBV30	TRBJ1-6	TGTGCCTGGAGAAGAACAGGTTGGTCACCCCTCCACTTT	CAWRRTGWSPLHF
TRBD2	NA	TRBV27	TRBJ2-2	TGTGCCAGCAGCGACAGGGGACTAGCGGGACTCACCGGGGAGCTGTTTTTT	CASSDRGLAGLTGELFF
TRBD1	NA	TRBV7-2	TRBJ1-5	TGTGCCAGCAGCCCCTCAGTCGACAGGGTCAATCAGCCCCAGCATTTT	CASSPSVDRVNQPQHF
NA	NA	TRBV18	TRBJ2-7	TGTGCCAGCTCACCCGGGCCTTACTCCTACGAGCAGTACTTC	CASSPGPYSYEQYF
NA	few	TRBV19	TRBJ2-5	TGTGCCAGTAGTATAGAAGAGACCCAGTACTTC	CASSIEETQYF
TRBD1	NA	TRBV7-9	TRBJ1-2	TGTGCCAGCAGCTTTGTAGGGGGCTCCGGAGGCTACACCTTC	CASSFVGGSGGYTF
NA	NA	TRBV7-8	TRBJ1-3	TGTGCCAGCACGGGAGCTTTCTCTGGAAACACCATATATTTT	CASTGAFSGNTIYF
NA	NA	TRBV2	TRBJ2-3	TGTGCCAGCAGTGCCCCCCTCAGTGCTGACACAGATACGCAGTATTTT	CASSAPLSADTDTQYF
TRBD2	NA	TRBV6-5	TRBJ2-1	TGTGCCAGCAGTATGAGCGGGGCTACTTTAAATGAGCAGTTCTTC	CASSMSGATLNEQFF
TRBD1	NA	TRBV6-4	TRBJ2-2	TGTGCCAGCAGTCGGACAGGGGGTGCCGGGGAGCTGTTTTTT	CASSRTGGAGELFF
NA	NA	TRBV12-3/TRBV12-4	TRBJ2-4	TGTGCCAGCAGTTTGTTTCAAAACATTCAGTACTTC	CASSLFQNIQYF
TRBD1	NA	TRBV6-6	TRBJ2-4	TGTGCCAGCAGTACCACAGGGGTGGGGGACATTCAGTACTTC	CASSTTGVGDIQYF
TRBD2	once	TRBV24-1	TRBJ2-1	TGTGCCACCAGTGATGAACTAGCGGGAGGTTCCAATGAGCAGTTCTTC	CATSDELAGGSNEQFF
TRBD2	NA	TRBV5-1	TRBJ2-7	TGCGCCAGCAGCTTGACTAGCGCCCTCTACGAGCAGTACTTC	CASSLTSALYEQYF
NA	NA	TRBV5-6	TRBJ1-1	TGTGCCAGCAGGCCGGACGGAGGGACTGAAGCTTTCTTT	CASRPDGGTEAFF
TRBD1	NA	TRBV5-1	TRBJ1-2	TGCGCCAGCAGCTATGGGACAGAGAATTATGGCTACACCTTC	CASSYGTENYGYTF
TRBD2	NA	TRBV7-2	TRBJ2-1	TGTGCCAGCAGGGGGGGGGTTGCGGATGAGCAGTTCTTC	CASRGGVADEQFF
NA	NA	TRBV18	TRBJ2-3	TGTGCCAGCTCCTGGACAGCCCTCTCCCCCTCAGATACGCAGTATTTT	CASSWTALSPSDTQYF
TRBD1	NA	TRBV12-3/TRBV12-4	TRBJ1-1	TGTGCCAGCCGGGGACAGACAAACACTGAAGCTTTCTTT	CASRGQTNTEAFF
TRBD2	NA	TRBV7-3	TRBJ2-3	TGTGCCAGCAGCTTAAGGACCACTAGCGGGGGCTTCACAGATACGCAGTATTTT	CASSLRTTSGGFTDTQYF
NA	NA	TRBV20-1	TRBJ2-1	TGCAGTGCTAGGCAGGCTGAGCAGTTCTTC	CSARQAEQFF
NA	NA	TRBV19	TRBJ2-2	TGTGCCAGTAGTACTCATAAGGGGGATGCCGGGGAGCTGTTTTTT	CASSTHKGDAGELFF
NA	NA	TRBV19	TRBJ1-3	TGTGCCAGTAGTCCCCAAGCCTCTGGAAACACCATATATTTT	CASSPQASGNTIYF
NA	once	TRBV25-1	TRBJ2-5	TGTGCCAGCAGGACCGATGGAACGGAGACCCAGTACTTC	CASRTDGTETQYF
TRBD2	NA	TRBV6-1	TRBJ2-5	TGTGCCAGCAGTGAAGCGCGAATTAGCGGGATAGAGACCCAGTACTTC	CASSEARISGIETQYF
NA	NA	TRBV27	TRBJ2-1	TGTGCCAGCAGTTGGACCCAAGCGTTTTACAATGAGCAGTTCTTC	CASSWTQAFYNEQFF
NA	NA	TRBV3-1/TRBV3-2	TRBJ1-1	TGTGCCAGCAGCCAAGAATTCCACTCAGCTTTCTTT	CASSQEFHSAFF
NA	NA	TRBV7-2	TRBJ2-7	TGTGCCAGCAGCTTTGGCAGGGAGGCCTACGAGCAGTACTTC	CASSFGREAYEQYF
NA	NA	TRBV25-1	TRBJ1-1	TGTGCCAGCAGTATCCACGGGAATGAAGCTTTCTTT	CASSIHGNEAFF
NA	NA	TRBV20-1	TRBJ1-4	NA	CSARVGTGTVF
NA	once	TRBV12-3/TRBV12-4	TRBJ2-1	TGTGCCAGCAGGGCAGAAGGTGAGCAGTTCTTC	CASRAEGEQFF